This T cell receptor beta chain was identified during a study of vaccination and CD4 T cells after COVID-19. CDR1 is DFQATT and CDR2 is SNEGSKA in the germline V gene (reference sequence). The CDR3 is made up of 13 amino acids. Oncomine TCR Beta short-read sequencing was applied to DNA from cultured CD4+ T cells. MiXCR, applied by TCRdb to the PCR reads, yields one record per CDR3 protein. Here the sample spans just over 14,000 distinct CDR3 sequences, around 50% being singletons. On this clonotype itself: Its antigen is unidentified.

Regarding treatment: 10-day PBMC culture with coronavirus spike peptide pools or control peptides (ViraFEST assay). Each well received about 2.1 million PBMCs, cultured with 10 IU/ml IL-2 and 10 ug/ml peptide pools. This TCR was recovered from a human donor who had recovered from COVID-19. J is TRBJ1-6 and V is TRBV20-1; TRBD1 matches at 7 bases. Sample: CD4+ T cells from blood, cultured in vitro. This chain's CDR3 is CSVRTGTNSPLHF. For the CDR3, the DNA is TGCAGCGTCCGGACAGGAACCAATTCACCCCTCCACTTT.